The 5 T cell receptor beta chains below all came from one sample that was sequenced in a study of control samples from healthy donors and cancer patients. Sequencing used immunoSEQ multiplex PCR; TCRdb keeps in-frame clones, though not all of them. The sample consists of around 140,000 clones, 90% of them appearing once. Source material: blood. The receptors shown here come from a man in his forties in good health.

The chain carries TRBV6-5 and TRBJ1-1; TRBD1 matches 7 bases. Germline trimming cut 3 bases from V and 1 base from J; bases unmatched to any gene: 5. The germline V gene encodes CDR1 MNHEY and CDR2 SVGAGI. This CDR3 has 15 residues. The CDR3 spells CASSYPGQRNTEAFF. In nucleotides, the CDR3 is TGTGCCAGCAGTTATCCGGGACAGAGGAACACTGAAGCTTTCTTT.

This clone showed up just a few times. V gene TRBV4-1 combines with J gene TRBJ1-2; D possibly corresponds to TRBD1 (6 bases). V gave up 2 bases and J gave up 5 bases, with 18 bases separating them. The CDR3 has 16 residues. The germline V gene has CDR1 MGHRA and CDR2 YSYEKL. The CDR3 nucleotides are TGCGCCAGCAGCCAACTAGTTGGACAGCGAACTTATGGCTACACCTTC. Protein sequence: CASSQLVGQRTYGYTF.

This chain joins TRBV5-1 and TRBJ1-1, with a tentative D call TRBD1 (6 bases). Trimming pared 0 bases from V and 3 bases from J, leaving 9 bases between. The CDR3 length is 14 residues. Germline values: CDR1 SGHRS, CDR2 YFSETQ. The CDR3 coding sequence is TGCGCCAGCAGCTTGGCAGGGGATGACACTGAAGCTTTCTTT. Protein sequence: CASSLAGDDTEAFF.

The CDR3 bases are TGTGCCAGCAGCCAAGGCCTCGTAGGCACAGATACGCAGTATTTT. This translates into CASSQGLVGTDTQYF. The chain recombines TRBV6-5 with TRBJ2-3, with D unclear. Germline loops: CDR1 MNHEY, CDR2 SVGAGI. CDR3 length: 15 amino acids. The V gene lost 6 bases and the J gene lost 1 base, with 14 bases spanning the gap.

This clone has just one count. V and J are TRBV5-4 and TRBJ1-1; possibly TRBD1 for D (6 bases). Trimming pared 1 base from V and 4 bases from J, leaving 11 bases between. This CDR3 is built from 14 residues. Germline V gene sequence: CDR1 SGHNT, CDR2 YYREEE (reference sequence). In nucleotides, the CDR3 is TGTGCCAGCAGCTTGAGACAGGACGGCACTGAAGCTTTCTTT. Translating it yields CASSLRQDGTEAFF.